The 18 T cell receptor beta chains below come from one sample, sequenced in a study of T cells in Graves' hyperthyroidism and ophthalmopathy. Amplification of TCR beta CDR3 regions was performed using RNA transcripts as template. The TCR CDR3 first-round RT-PCR relied on the HTBI primer set. Each CDR3 protein is one row after TCRdb ran MiXCR on the multiplex PCR reads. Seen here are around 500,000 distinct CDR3 sequences, about 16% observed once, and the top ten hold 25% to 30%. Source material: blood. The origin of the receptors is a woman aged 30 to 39 with Graves' ophthalmopathy.

This clonotype turned up a few times. The rearrangement uses TRBV5-5 and TRBJ2-7, with D perhaps matching TRBD1 (6 bases). The CDR3 extends over 12 amino acids. CDR1 and CDR2 from the germline V gene are SGHKS and YYEKEE (reference sequence). Trimming left V 10 bases short and J 4 bases short, with 15 bases between. CDR3 loop: CAGSDSLYEQYF. CDR3 sequence (DNA): TGTGCCGGGTCGGACAGCCTTTACGAGCAGTACTTC.

This clonotype was counted ten times or more. This rearrangement joins TRBV11-2 to TRBJ2-5; 9 bases are shared with TRBD1. This CDR3 is built from 15 residues. Germline V gives CDR1 SGHAT, CDR2 FQNNGV. J lost 2 bases, V lost 5 bases, and 6 bases had no gene match. The CDR3 bases are TGTGCCAGCAGCACCTTCGACAGGGGGCAAGAGACCCAGTACTTC. Encoded protein: CASSTFDRGQETQYF.

This clonotype has only a few counts. The chain uses TRBV28 and TRBJ2-5; TRBD1 matches at 7 bases. This CDR3 is built from 15 residues. Trimming cost V 2 bases and J 4 bases; bases outside gene matches: 7. CDR1 is MDHEN and CDR2 is SYDVKM in the germline V gene. The CDR3 loop reads CASSLAVNRGETQYF. In DNA, the CDR3 is TGTGCCAGCAGTTTAGCAGTAAACAGGGGAGAGACCCAGTACTTC.

The gene calls are TRBV2 and TRBJ2-3, with TRBD1 as a possible D gene (6 bases). The CDR3 consists of 14 residues. Germline loops: CDR1 SNHLY, CDR2 FYNNEI. V shed 6 bases and J shed 4 bases, with 14 bases lying between them. The CDR3 protein is CASRYTGSSDTQYF. CDR3 nucleotides: TGTGCCAGCAGGTACACAGGGTCTTCAGATACGCAGTATTTT.

V gene TRBV20-1 combines with J gene TRBJ1-5; D is ambiguous. This CDR3 has 12 amino acids. Germline loops: CDR1 DFQATT, CDR2 SNEGSKA (reference sequence). V was clipped by 5 bases and J by 7 bases, with 12 bases between them. The CDR3 coding sequence is TGCAGTGCTCAAAACTGGTGGCAGCCCCAGCATTTT. It is translated as CSAQNWWQPQHF.

In its sample, this clonotype was seen many times. This sequence joins TRBV30 and TRBJ2-7, with TRBD1 matching 9 bases. The CDR3 covers 14 residues. CDR1 is GTSNPN and CDR2 is SVGIG in the germline V gene (reference sequence). The V gene end was trimmed by 2 bases and the J gene end by 6 bases; junction bases not matched to a gene: 8. In DNA, the CDR3 is TGTGCCTGGAGTATCGGACAGGGGACGGGCGAGCAGTACTTC. It codes for CAWSIGQGTGEQYF.

As concerns this clonotype: Possible read error: a much larger clone is one base away. J is TRBJ2-5 and V is TRBV12-3 or TRBV12-4, with a possible D match to TRBD1 (5 bases). This CDR3 is built from 14 residues. Trimming cost V 5 bases and J 1 base, with 11 bases left between them. The CDR3 DNA follows: TGTGCCAGCAGTACGGACATGACCCAAGAGACCCAGTACTTC. Its protein is CASSTDMTQETQYF.

CDR3: CAWSQGAYSPLHF. The CDR3 DNA sequence: TGTGCCTGGAGTCAGGGGGCGTATTCACCCCTCCACTTT. This chain joins TRBV30 and TRBJ1-6, with 8 nucleotides matching TRBD1. Germline V lookup: CDR1 GTSNPN, CDR2 SVGIG (reference sequence). The CDR3 is 13 residues long. J was trimmed by 8 bases and V by 2 bases; bases with no gene match: 2.

Ten or more counts support this clonotype. The genes are TRBV4-3 and TRBJ2-7, with D possibly TRBD1 on 6 matching bases. The CDR3 totals 15 residues. The V gene lost 1 base and the J gene lost 2 bases, with 12 bases spanning the gap. Germline V gene data show CDR1 as LGHNA and CDR2 as YSLEER. The CDR3 loop reads CASSQAVDRTYEQYF. DNA of the CDR3: TGCGCCAGCAGCCAAGCGGTAGACAGGACCTACGAGCAGTACTTC.

This clonotype has a handful of counts. The chain joins TRBV4-1 to TRBJ2-2, with 7 bases aligning to TRBD2. Germline lookup yields CDR1 MGHRA and CDR2 YSYEKL. The V segment lost 1 base and the J segment 4 bases; nucleotides outside the gene matches: 9. The CDR3 extends over 17 amino acids. The chain's CDR3 is CASSQGSAGVSTGELFF. CDR3 coding DNA: TGCGCCAGCAGCCAAGGAAGTGCGGGAGTGTCCACCGGGGAGCTGTTTTTT.

This clonotype was counted at least ten times. The chain employs TRBV28 and TRBJ2-2, with TRBD1 matching 8 bases. The CDR3 runs to 15 residues. With 6 bases clipped from V and 5 bases from J, the junction kept 8 bases outside the gene matches. Per the germline V gene, CDR1 is MDHEN and CDR2 is SYDVKM. In DNA form, the CDR3 reads TGTGCCAGCAGGGGTCAGGGGGCGGGAACCGGGGAGCTGTTTTTT. Its protein is CASRGQGAGTGELFF.

There are a few counts of this clonotype. The rearrangement links TRBV28 to TRBJ2-1; 9 positions match TRBD1. The germline V gene encodes CDR1 MDHEN and CDR2 SYDVKM. The CDR3 has 15 residues. V trimming: 4 bases; J trimming: 9 bases; junction bases outside the gene matches: 10. This chain's CDR3 is CASSSPGQGVFEQFF. For the CDR3, the DNA is TGTGCCAGCAGTTCCCCGGGACAGGGAGTGTTTGAGCAGTTCTTC. Full variable domain (remainder filled in from reference TRBV28 and TRBJ2-1): DVKVTQSSRYLVKRTGEKVFLECVQDMDHENMFWYRQDPGLGLRLIYFSYDVKMKEKGDIPEGYSVSREKKERFSLILESASTNQTSMYLCASSSPGQGVFEQFFGPGTRLTVL.

V is TRBV4-2 and J is TRBJ2-7; 8 bases are a match to TRBD1. There are 15 residues in the CDR3. Germline V CDR1 and CDR2: LGHNA, YNFKEQ. V was pared by 4 bases and J by 0 bases, with 5 bases of the junction left unmatched. The CDR3 bases are TGTGCCAGCAGCCCTCCAGACAGGGGCTCCTACGAGCAGTACTTC. Protein: CASSPPDRGSYEQYF.

In its sample, this clonotype was seen once. Here the CDR3 omits its conserved ending phenylalanine or tryptophan, so a read error is the likely source. The chain is built from TRBV11-2 and TRBJ2-7; no clear D. This CDR3 spans 12 amino acids. Germline V gene data show CDR1 as SGHAT and CDR2 as FQNNGV. V lost 4 bases and J 2 bases, leaving 6 bases between the germline ends. CDR3 protein: CASSSWPYEQYS. The CDR3 DNA follows: TGTGCCAGCAGCTCCTGGCCCTACGAGCAGTACTCC.

This clonotype was found many times. The V and J genes are TRBV20-1 and TRBJ2-3; 9 bases map to TRBD1. The CDR3 runs 14 residues. The V gene end was trimmed by 3 bases and the J gene end by 5 bases; junction bases not matched to a gene: 6. Germline CDR1 reads DFQATT; CDR2 reads SNEGSKA (reference sequence). This CDR3 reads CSASGTGTGDTQYF. The CDR3, as DNA: TGCAGTGCTAGTGGGACAGGGACGGGAGATACGCAGTATTTT.

This clonotype showed up many times. The rearrangement joins TRBV6-1 to TRBJ2-7; D remains unclear. In germline, CDR1 is MNHNS, CDR2 SASEGT. The V end lost 10 bases, the J end lost 1 base, and 14 bases lay between the germline ends. CDR3 length: 13 amino acids. The CDR3 nucleotides read TGTGCCACCGGAGTACCGCCTTCCTACGAGCAGTACTTC. Its protein product is CATGVPPSYEQYF.

This clonotype has just a few counts. The chain is built from TRBV13 and TRBJ1-2; D not certain. Trimming took 3 bases from V and 3 from J, leaving 2 bases between them. This CDR3 comprises 11 residues. Germline loops: CDR1 PRHDT, CDR2 FYEKMQ (reference sequence). This CDR3 reads CASSFYYGYTF. CDR3 in DNA: TGTGCCAGCAGCTTTTACTATGGCTACACCTTC.

This clonotype has more than one count but fewer than ten. CDR3: CASSPWAEAGLQETQYF. DNA for the CDR3: TGTGCCAGCAGTCCGTGGGCCGAAGCGGGTCTACAAGAGACCCAGTACTTC. The chain carries TRBV28 and TRBJ2-5; D may be TRBD2 (6 bases). This CDR3 region has 17 residues. Trimming shortened V by 5 bases and J by 2 bases, and 21 bases separated the two germline ends. Germline CDR1 and CDR2: MDHEN and SYDVKM.